Each of the 7 T cell receptor beta chains below was sequenced from the same sample in a study of cytomegalovirus exposure and HLA in healthy donors. PCR was performed using 60 Vbeta and 13 Jbeta primers. Libraries were prepared by immunoSEQ multiplex PCR; TCRdb keeps only in-frame clonotypes and omits some of them. The table includes over 150,000 clones, around 80% detected once. What was sequenced was PBMCs. Receptors originate from a middle-aged woman in good health and CMV-seropositive.

V usage is TRBV18 and J usage is TRBJ1-1, with no clear D. V was pared by 6 bases and J by 1 base, with 12 bases between. Germline CDR1 and CDR2: KGHSH and LQKENI. The CDR3 length is 14 residues. This CDR3 reads CASSPPGANTEAFF. CDR3 nucleotides: TGTGCCAGCTCCCCGCCGGGTGCGAACACTGAAGCTTTCTTT.

The chain has TRBV9 and TRBJ2-3; no definite D call. The CDR3 consists of 12 residues. CDR1 and CDR2 (germline): SGDLS, YYNGEE. Trimming cost V 2 bases and J 3 bases, with 4 bases left between them. The CDR3 coding sequence is TGTGCCAGCAGCGTGAGTACAGATACGCAGTATTTT. Its protein product is CASSVSTDTQYF.

This chain links TRBV5-1 with TRBJ2-2; 9 nucleotides match TRBD2. The CDR3 sequence is 15 residues long. V gave up 1 base and J gave up 6 bases; unmatched junction bases: 4. Per the germline V gene, CDR1 is SGHRS and CDR2 is YFSETQ. The CDR3 coding sequence is TGCGCCAGCAGCTTGACGGCGGGAGGGCCCGGGGAGCTGTTTTTT. The encoded protein is CASSLTAGGPGELFF.

V and J are TRBV5-1 and TRBJ2-5; the D gene is possibly TRBD2 (6 bases). This CDR3 has 14 residues. V shed 4 bases and J shed 5 bases, with 15 bases lying between them. In germline, CDR1 is SGHRS, CDR2 YFSETQ. CDR3 DNA sequence: TGCGCCAGCAGCCCCGGTGGGGGGACCGAGACCCAGTACTTC. Translation gives CASSPGGGTETQYF. Full variable domain (missing parts from reference TRBV5-1 and TRBJ2-5): KAGVTQTPRYLIKTRGQQVTLSCSPISGHRSVSWYQQTPGQGLQFLFEYFSETQRNKGNFPGRFSGRQFSNSRSEMNVSTLELGDSALYLCASSPGGGTETQYFGPGTRLLVL.

The V call is TRBV30, the J call TRBJ1-5, with 7 bases fitting TRBD1. CDR1 and CDR2 from the germline V gene are GTSNPN and SVGIG (reference sequence). The CDR3 spans 12 residues. V trimming: 4 bases; J trimming: 7 bases; junction bases outside the gene matches: 4. CDR3 nucleotide sequence: TGTGCCTGGAAGGGGGCCGGACAGCCCCAGCATTTT. Translated: CAWKGAGQPQHF.

This clone has only a few counts. The rearrangement joins TRBV29-1 to TRBJ1-5; D is perhaps TRBD1 (5 bases). V lost 6 bases to trimming and J lost 9 bases, with 12 bases between them. This CDR3 has 11 amino acids. In germline, CDR1 is SQVTM, CDR2 ANQGSEA. The CDR3 DNA follows: TGCAGCGTCCGGGGGTCGGGGCCCCAGCATTTT. Its protein product is CSVRGSGPQHF. Filled out from reference TRBV29-1 and TRBJ1-5, the complete variable domain reads SAVISQKPSRDICQRGTSLTIQCQVDSQVTMMFWYRQQPGQSLTLIATANQGSEATYESGFVIDKFPISRPNLTFSTLTVSNMSPEDSSIYLCSVRGSGPQHFGDGTRLSIL.

The chain combines TRBV19 with TRBJ2-3, with D tentatively TRBD2 (6 bases). V lost 3 bases and J 1 base, leaving 11 bases between the germline ends. The CDR3 runs 15 residues. The germline V gene encodes CDR1 LNHDA and CDR2 SQIVND (reference sequence). CDR3 nucleotide sequence: TGTGCCAGTAGTATCCGTTCGGGGGGCACAGATACGCAGTATTTT. This sequence encodes CASSIRSGGTDTQYF.